This paragraph reports one TCR beta chain. Its cognate antigen is unknown. The same CDR3 can be traced to other DNA sequences in this sample. Baseline was the first blood sampling point, followed by cycle 4 day 1 and cycle 7 day 1. Clones were read by immunoSEQ multiplex PCR, and TCRdb kept only the in-frame ones, dropping some. This sample carries around 73,000 clones, 75% to 90% of them seen once, and the ten largest clones take roughly 9.7%. Germline CDR1 SGDLS, CDR2 YYNGEE. V was clipped by 3 bases and J by 2 bases; unmatched bases: 4. The CDR3 covers 14 residues. This entry comes from a study of OX40 agonist ivuxolimab in advanced cancers. About the research overall: Prior checkpoint blockade (anti-PD-1, anti-PD-L1 or anti-CTLA-4) was permitted; approximately 41% had it. Findings of the study overall: There was clonal expansion of CD4+ and CD8+ blood T cells by week 6 at 0.1 to 3.0 mg/kg. Researchers report that CD8+ T cells had, on average, more expanded clones than CD4+.

This sample comprised CD4+ or CD8+ T cells sorted from blood, obtained in a trial of the OX40 agonist ivuxolimab. The chain uses TRBV9 and TRBJ1-1; 7 nucleotides agree with TRBD1. The sequence was collected from an adult with an advanced solid tumor such as melanoma, head and neck, liver or kidney cancer. In nucleotides, the CDR3 is TGTGCCAGCAGCGCCGGGACAGCCAACACTGAAGCTTTCTTT. Translated: CASSAGTANTEAFF.